This T cell receptor (beta chain) was retrieved from a study of T cell responses to AZD1222 COVID-19 vaccine. The protocol was immunoSEQ multiplex PCR, while the TCRdb copy is restricted to in-frame clones and leaves out a portion. The table lists some 150,000 clones, more than 80% of them singletons. V was cut by 1 base and J by 1 base, with 10 bases left in between. CDR1 and CDR2 (germline): SGDLS, YYNGEE. CDR3 length: 15 residues. About this clone itself: Its specificity is not known.

General observations from the study: CD4 TCRs associated with vaccination spanned spike, dominating at 160-218 and 743-854. The study sampled repertoires only after the peak T cell response. An increase in Spike-specific TCR breadth and depth was observed after two AZD1222 doses.

The sample consisted of peripheral blood, taken 28 days after the second AZD1222 dose. The receptor was isolated from an adult who received the AZD1222 COVID-19 vaccine. The chain couples TRBV9 to TRBJ2-3; weak D call: TRBD1 (5 bases). In nucleotides, the CDR3 is TGTGCCAGCAGCGTATTGGGGCAGGGCACAGATACGCAGTATTTT. Translation gives CASSVLGQGTDTQYF.